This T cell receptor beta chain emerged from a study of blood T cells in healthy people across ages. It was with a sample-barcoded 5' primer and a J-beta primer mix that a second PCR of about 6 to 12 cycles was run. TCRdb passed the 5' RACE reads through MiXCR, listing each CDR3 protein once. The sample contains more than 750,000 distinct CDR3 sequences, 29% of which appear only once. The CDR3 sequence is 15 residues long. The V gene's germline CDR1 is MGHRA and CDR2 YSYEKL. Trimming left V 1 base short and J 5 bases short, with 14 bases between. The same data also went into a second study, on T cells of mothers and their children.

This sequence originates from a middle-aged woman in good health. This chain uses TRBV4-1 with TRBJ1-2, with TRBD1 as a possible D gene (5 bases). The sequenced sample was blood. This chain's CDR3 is CASSQVAGTHYGYTF. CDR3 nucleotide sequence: TGCGCCAGCAGCCAAGTCGCCGGGACCCATTATGGCTACACCTTC.